This TCR beta chain was identified during a study of T cell responses to AZD1222 COVID-19 vaccine. Study-level findings and limits: The reported proportion of spike-specific TCRs targeting unmutated variant regions was nearly half.

Comments on this clone: Its antigen is still unknown.

Clones were sequenced by immunoSEQ multiplex PCR, and TCRdb holds only the in-frame ones, with some missing. The sample contains 150,000 to 180,000 clones, around 89% of which appear only once. There are 12 residues in the CDR3. Looked up from germline, CDR1 is SGHTA and CDR2 is FQGNSA. With 5 bases removed from V and 9 bases from J, the gap between germline ends came to 11 bases. This sample comprised peripheral blood, obtained on day 0 of AZD1222 vaccination. This chain links TRBV7-2 with TRBJ2-1, with D unresolved. The source of this sequence is an adult in good health. CDR3 sequence (DNA): TGTGCCAGCAGCCGCCTGCGATTTGAGCAGTTCTTC. It codes for CASSRLRFEQFF. The full variable domain, its missing parts supplied by reference TRBV7-2 and TRBJ2-1, is GAGVSQSPSNKVTEKGKDVELRCDPISGHTALYWYRQSLGQGLEFLIYFQGNSAPDKSGLPSDRFSAERTGGSVSTLTIQRTQQEDSAVYLCASSRLRFEQFFGPGTRLTVL.